The 32 T cell receptor beta chains below come from one sample, sequenced in a study of response to subunit inactivated influenza vaccine. In TCRdb, the RT-PCR reads were re-called with MiXCR into one record per CDR3 protein. Here the sample spans about 780,000 distinct CDR3 sequences, roughly 20% being singletons. The material was PBMCs from blood, obtained 4 to 6 days after vaccination. These receptors came from a man aged 45-65 years who received an inactivated influenza vaccine.

This clonotype occurred a few times. This CDR3 reads CASSLLQDTYEQYF. The CDR3 nucleotides are TGTGCCAGCAGCCTGTTACAGGACACCTACGAGCAGTACTTC. V is TRBV6-2 or TRBV6-3 and J is TRBJ2-7; perhaps TRBD1 as D (5 bases). In germline, CDR1 is MNHEY, CDR2 SVGEGT. This CDR3 is 14 amino acids long. Trimming pared 6 bases from V and 2 bases from J, leaving 14 bases between.

This clonotype was counted many times. The V call is TRBV18, the J call TRBJ2-5; D not resolved. This CDR3 is 11 amino acids long. V was clipped by 8 bases and J by 7 bases, with 11 bases between them. CDR1 and CDR2 from the germline V gene are KGHSH and LQKENI. The CDR3: CASSPSGTQYF. DNA of the CDR3: TGTGCCAGCAGTCCGTCGGGGACCCAGTACTTC.

This clonotype was counted many times. V usage is TRBV25-1 and J usage is TRBJ2-7; D is perhaps TRBD1 or TRBD2 (5 bases each). Trimming took 3 bases from V and 2 from J, leaving 8 bases between them. This CDR3 contains 13 residues. The germline gives CDR1 MGHDK, CDR2 SYGVNS. The chain's CDR3 is CASSDGTTYEQYF. DNA of the CDR3: TGTGCCAGCAGTGACGGGACGACCTACGAGCAGTACTTC.

A few counts support this clonotype. The rearrangement joins TRBV6-5 to TRBJ2-2, with 13 bases identical to TRBD2. The CDR3 length is 19 residues. Germline CDR1 reads MNHEY; CDR2 reads SVGAGI. V dropped 4 bases and J dropped 6; count of bases not matched to a gene: 14. CDR3 sequence reads: CASSSLRRLAGGRSGELFF. CDR3 coding DNA: TGTGCCAGCAGTTCGCTCCGGAGACTAGCGGGGGGCCGATCCGGGGAGCTGTTTTTT.

The V call is TRBV11-1, the J call TRBJ2-1; 9 bases map to TRBD2. Germline V CDR1 and CDR2: SGHAT, FQDESV (reference sequence). J was trimmed by 4 bases and V by 0 bases; bases with no gene match: 10. The length of the CDR3 is 18 residues. Here the CDR3 reads CASSLAVSGSGVYNEQFF. Here the CDR3 DNA reads TGTGCCAGCAGCTTAGCTGTTAGCGGGAGTGGGGTTTACAATGAGCAGTTCTTC.

This clonotype has a handful of counts. The genes are TRBV20-1 and TRBJ2-1, with 11 bases that match TRBD2. J lost 8 bases, V lost 3 bases, and 9 bases had no gene match. This CDR3 region has 15 residues. Germline CDR1 and CDR2: DFQATT and SNEGSKA (reference sequence). The CDR3: CSARHSGRAGDEQFF. The CDR3 nucleotides are TGCAGTGCTAGGCATAGCGGGAGGGCGGGCGATGAGCAGTTCTTC.

This chain joins TRBV6-5 and TRBJ2-7; 8 bases line up with TRBD2. The CDR3 sequence is 16 residues long. After removal of 0 bases from V and 6 bases from J, the junction contained 10 bases not matched to a gene. Germline CDR1 reads MNHEY; CDR2 reads SVGAGI. CDR3 sequence reads: CASSYSVEREIREQYF. The DNA of the CDR3 is TGTGCCAGCAGTTACTCGGTAGAGCGGGAGATCCGCGAGCAGTACTTC.

The V call is TRBV4-3, the J call TRBJ2-3; no firm D call. CDR3 length equals 13 residues. CDR1 LGHNA and CDR2 YSLEER come from the germline V gene. The V gene lost 1 base and the J gene lost 6 bases, with 8 bases spanning the gap. CDR3 protein: CASSQGPADTQYF. In DNA, the CDR3 is TGCGCCAGCAGCCAAGGCCCAGCGGATACGCAGTATTTT.

V and J are TRBV6-2 or TRBV6-3 and TRBJ2-7; TRBD2 matches 7 bases. The ends lost 5 bases at V and 2 bases at J; junction bases unmatched: 15. Germline lookup yields CDR1 MNHEY and CDR2 SVGEGT. This CDR3 is built from 17 residues. In DNA, the CDR3 is TGTGCCAGCAGTCACCGGGACTATGACCCTGATCCCTACGAGCAGTACTTC. This sequence encodes CASSHRDYDPDPYEQYF.

This clonotype was seen ten or more times. The chain has TRBV7-6 and TRBJ2-7; 11 bases align to TRBD2. In germline, CDR1 is SGHVS, CDR2 FNYEAQ. The CDR3 contains 16 residues. V lost 2 bases, J lost 7 bases, and 10 bases stayed unmatched. The CDR3 spells CASSLYVAGGSGEQYF. The CDR3 bases are TGTGCCAGCAGCTTATACGTAGCGGGAGGGTCGGGGGAGCAGTACTTC.

This clonotype was recorded at least ten times. The CDR3 spells CASSKLDTQYF. CDR3 DNA sequence: TGTGCCAGCAGTAAATTAGATACGCAGTATTTT. V usage is TRBV6-5 and J usage is TRBJ2-3; D uncertain. The CDR3 totals 11 residues. Germline assignment: CDR1 MNHEY and CDR2 SVGAGI. V was clipped by 5 bases and J by 5 bases, with 5 bases between them.

This clonotype was seen more than once but under ten times. Germline is not matched at one junction end, which may reflect a read error. The chain uses TRBV28 and TRBJ2-3; D gene uncertain. Germline V CDR1 and CDR2: MDHEN, SYDVKM. The CDR3 is 13 amino acids. The CDR3 bases are TGTGCCACCAGTATCCTTTTAGGGGATACGCAGTATTTT. This codes for CATSILLGDTQYF.

V gene TRBV4-1 combines with J gene TRBJ2-7; 7 nucleotides agree with TRBD1. The germline gives CDR1 MGHRA, CDR2 YSYEKL. The CDR3 extends over 15 amino acids. The V gene end was trimmed by 5 bases and the J gene end by 3 bases; junction bases not matched to a gene: 10. The CDR3 loop is CASSSGQEKYYEQYF. The DNA for the CDR3 is TGCGCCAGCAGCTCCGGACAGGAGAAATACTACGAGCAGTACTTC.

V and J are TRBV7-2 and TRBJ2-7, with a weak D call TRBD2 (6 bases). V shed 5 bases and J shed 6 bases, with 20 bases lying between them. This CDR3 comprises 15 residues. Germline V gene data show CDR1 as SGHTA and CDR2 as FQGNSA. The CDR3 sequence: CASSPPGGEMGEQYF. The CDR3 DNA reads TGTGCCAGCAGCCCCCCCGGAGGGGAGATGGGCGAGCAGTACTTC.

The rearrangement links TRBV9 to TRBJ2-5; 8 bases are shared with TRBD2. CDR3 size: 16 residues. Germline-derived CDR1 and CDR2 are SGDLS and YYNGEE. The V segment lost 1 base and the J segment 1 base; nucleotides outside the gene matches: 6. The CDR3 sequence: CASSVSTSGSQETQYF. CDR3 nucleotides: TGTGCCAGCAGCGTATCTACTAGCGGTTCCCAAGAGACCCAGTACTTC.

This clonotype was found many times. The chain is built from TRBV6-1 and TRBJ2-1; 14 nucleotides line up with TRBD2. The CDR3 contains 14 residues. From germline, CDR1 is MNHNS and CDR2 SASEGT. Trimming took 10 bases from V and 9 from J; bases not matched to a gene: 8. The CDR3 DNA sequence: TGTGCCACCCGACTAGCGGGAGGGGGGAGTGAGCAGTTCTTC. Protein: CATRLAGGGSEQFF.

This clonotype was recorded a few times. The chain uses TRBV3-1 and TRBJ1-5, with D possibly being TRBD1 (5 bases). The CDR3 length is 15 residues. Trimming cost V 1 base and J 5 bases, with 12 bases left between them. Germline V gives CDR1 LGHDT, CDR2 YNNKEL (reference sequence). The CDR3 sequence is CASSQAGTDDQPQHF. The CDR3 region has the DNA TGTGCCAGCAGCCAAGCCGGGACTGATGATCAGCCCCAGCATTTT.

This clonotype was seen at least ten times. This chain connects TRBV18 to TRBJ2-1, with TRBD2 identical over 11 bases. The CDR3 runs 15 residues. V gave up 3 bases and J gave up 5 bases; unmatched junction bases: 3. CDR1 and CDR2 from the germline V gene are KGHSH and LQKENI. The CDR3 bases are TGTGCCAGCTCACCGACTAGCGGGGTCAACAATGAGCAGTTCTTC. Translating it yields CASSPTSGVNNEQFF.

The sample holds a few counts of this clonotype. The rearrangement uses TRBV4-1 and TRBJ2-3, with 9 bases matching TRBD2. Germline-derived CDR1 and CDR2 are MGHRA and YSYEKL. Germline trimming cut 0 bases from V and 2 bases from J; bases unmatched to any gene: 3. The CDR3 loop spans 16 amino acids. The CDR3 sequence is CASSQDLAGTTDTQYF. CDR3 coding DNA: TGCGCCAGCAGCCAAGATCTAGCGGGGACCACAGATACGCAGTATTTT.

The chain is built from TRBV25-1 and TRBJ2-1, with a tentative D call TRBD2 (5 bases). Germline values: CDR1 MGHDK, CDR2 SYGVNS. Trimming took 4 bases from V and 9 from J, leaving 13 bases between them. The length of the CDR3 is 13 residues. CDR3 loop: CASSVGGFAEQFF. CDR3 bases: TGTGCCAGCAGTGTCGGAGGATTCGCTGAGCAGTTCTTC.

V gene TRBV7-6 combines with J gene TRBJ2-1; TRBD2 might be the D (6 bases). This CDR3 is 13 amino acids long. With 5 bases removed from V and 3 bases from J, the gap between germline ends came to 8 bases. CDR1 is SGHVS, CDR2 FNYEAQ, per germline. CDR3 in amino acids: CASSPSVYNEQFF. The CDR3 DNA reads TGTGCCAGCAGCCCTAGCGTCTACAATGAGCAGTTCTTC.

For the CDR3, the DNA is TGTGCCAGCAGCTTAATTTCTGAAGCTTTCTTT. Amino acid sequence: CASSLISEAFF. The chain combines TRBV7-9 with TRBJ1-1, with D hard to call. Germline loops: CDR1 SEHNR, CDR2 FQNEAQ (reference sequence). The V and J ends lost 2 bases and 6 bases respectively, with 4 bases between them. The CDR3 is 11 amino acids.

There are a few counts of this clonotype. One junction end does not reproduce the germline sequence, and a read error may be involved. The V gene is TRBV5-5, the J gene TRBJ1-6, with a possible D match to TRBD1 (5 bases). Germline lookup yields CDR1 SGHKS and CDR2 YYEKEE (reference sequence). The CDR3 contains 16 residues. The DNA for the CDR3 is TGTGCCAGCAGCCCGGTGTGGGACGGTAGTATTTCATCCCTCCACTTT. It is translated as CASSPVWDGSISSLHF.

This sequence joins TRBV10-3 and TRBJ2-2, with TRBD2 identical over 7 bases. The germline V gene encodes CDR1 ENHRY and CDR2 SYGVKD. The CDR3 runs to 17 residues. V was pared by 4 bases and J by 1 base, with 9 bases of the junction left unmatched. CDR3 in DNA: TGTGCCATCAGTGGAAGTGGGGACTACGAGAACACCGGGGAGCTGTTTTTT. The encoded protein is CAISGSGDYENTGELFF.

This clonotype came up a few times. The V and J genes are TRBV20-1 and TRBJ1-1, with D perhaps matching TRBD1 (5 bases). The germline V gene has CDR1 DFQATT and CDR2 SNEGSKA (reference sequence). The CDR3 has 14 residues. V was shortened by 4 bases and J by 4 bases, with 16 bases between the two germline ends. In DNA form, the CDR3 reads TGCAGTGCTAAAGTGGGTACGGGGCCCACTGAAGCTTTCTTT. This sequence encodes CSAKVGTGPTEAFF.

This clonotype was seen a handful of times. This chain connects TRBV7-9 to TRBJ2-5, with 7 bases identical to TRBD1. The germline V gene encodes CDR1 SEHNR and CDR2 FQNEAQ (reference sequence). J gave up 0 bases and V 10 bases, and 8 bases lay outside the gene matches. The CDR3 covers 14 residues. CDR3 in amino acids: CATQQGSYQETQYF. CDR3 DNA: TGTGCCACCCAACAGGGGTCGTACCAAGAGACCCAGTACTTC. The entire variable domain, with the rest obtained from reference TRBV7-9 and TRBJ2-5, is as follows: DTGVSQNPRHKITKRGQNVTFRCDPISEHNRLYWYRQTLGQGPEFLTYFQNEAQLEKSRLLSDRFSAERPKGSFSTLEIQRTEQGDSAMYLCATQQGSYQETQYFGPGTRLLVL.

This clonotype was picked up a small number of times. The V gene is TRBV9, the J gene TRBJ2-2, with 10 bases identical to TRBD2. This CDR3 has 17 residues. With V trimmed by 0 bases and J by 4 bases, 6 bases remained unmatched. Looked up from germline, CDR1 is SGDLS and CDR2 is YYNGEE. CDR3 DNA: TGTGCCAGCAGCGTAGGAGCGGGAGGGCCGGGCACCGGGGAGCTGTTTTTT. Its translation: CASSVGAGGPGTGELFF.

Details on this clonotype: A much larger clonotype is one base distant, so this may be a read error. V gene TRBV4-1 combines with J gene TRBJ2-1; D may be TRBD2 (6 bases). CDR1 and CDR2 from the germline V gene are MGHRA and YSYEKL. The CDR3 covers 14 residues. The CDR3 sequence: CDSSPKTSYNEQFF. The CDR3 region has the DNA TGCGACAGCAGCCCAAAGACTAGTTACAATGAGCAGTTCTTC.

There are a few counts of this clonotype. J is TRBJ2-3 and V is TRBV6-4; D perhaps matches TRBD1 (5 bases). Germline V gene lookup returns CDR1 MRHNA and CDR2 SNTAGT. V lost 0 bases and J 2 bases, leaving 12 bases between the germline ends. The CDR3 is made up of 16 amino acids. CDR3 DNA sequence: TGTGCCAGCAGTGACTCTTGGACATCCGACACAGATACGCAGTATTTT. Protein product: CASSDSWTSDTDTQYF.

The chain uses TRBV7-2 and TRBJ2-7, with a tentative D call TRBD1 (5 bases). Germline V lookup: CDR1 SGHTA, CDR2 FQGNSA. V lost 5 bases, J lost 7 bases, and 15 bases lay in between. This CDR3 has 13 residues. CDR3 coding DNA: TGTGCCAGCAGCAAGGGGTACTCGGGTGAGCAGTACTTC. Translated, it gives CASSKGYSGEQYF.

The J gene is TRBJ2-3, the V gene TRBV10-3, with 16 bases lining up with TRBD2. The CDR3 contains 17 residues. Germline V gives CDR1 ENHRY, CDR2 SYGVKD. With V trimmed by 5 bases and J by 4 bases, 6 bases remained unmatched. The CDR3 protein is CAISPGLAGGQADTQYF. CDR3 bases: TGTGCCATCAGTCCGGGACTAGCGGGGGGGCAGGCAGATACGCAGTATTTT.

This clonotype was seen at least ten times. The V and J genes are TRBV12-3 or TRBV12-4 and TRBJ1-1; D unresolved. This CDR3 contains 13 residues. Trimming shortened V by 4 bases and J by 2 bases, and 8 bases separated the two germline ends. CDR3 in amino acids: CASSSQINTEAFF. CDR3 bases: TGTGCCAGCAGTTCGCAGATAAACACTGAAGCTTTCTTT.